A selection of T cell receptor beta chains follows, all from one sample in a study of blood T cell repertoires in COVID-19. The table came from immunoSEQ multiplex PCR; TCRdb's copy has only in-frame clones and leaves some out. The table lists some 150,000 clones, 75% to 85% of them singletons. Sequenced material: peripheral blood. These receptors originate from a woman between 50 and 59 years old with acute or convalescent COVID-19. Each CDR3 is given without its conserved first and last residue.

j_call v_call cdr3_aa
TRBJ1-1 TRBV28 ASSLVRGFSIEAF
TRBJ1-3 TRBV7-2 ASSIQGGVGNTIY
TRBJ2-5 TRBV28 ASSSSRGPWVDQY
TRBJ1-4 TRBV2 ASSVDRGDEKLF
TRBJ2-7 TRBV4-2 ASSQDLGGYEQY
TRBJ1-5 TRBV6-2/TRBV6-3 ASSYSSRGNQPQH
TRBJ1-2 TRBV12-5 ASGWSLGGYT
TRBJ2-5 TRBV4-3 ASSQEERTSGGPQY
TRBJ2-3 TRBV7-3 ASSPRAGAGAYTQY
TRBJ2-7 TRBV18 ASQSGQVYEQY